A selection of T cell receptor beta chains follows, all from one sample in a study of blood T cell repertoires in COVID-19. This table comes from immunoSEQ multiplex PCR, and its TCRdb copy is limited to in-frame clones, with some not included. The sample records 280,000 or so clones, 88% being singletons. The specimen sequenced was peripheral blood. The receptors derive from a man aged 18 to 29 with active or convalescent COVID-19. CDR3s include the opening cysteine and the closing phenylalanine or tryptophan. D genes are given only for firm matches. The size entry is marked missing in some rows and otherwise reads once, few, many or a size class.

d_call	clone_size	v_call	j_call	cdr3_aa	cdr3_nt
.	once	TRBV9	TRBJ2-7	CASSPFEIGQPYEQYF	TGTGCCAGCAGCCCCTTTGAGATCGGACAGCCTTACGAGCAGTACTTC
TRBD1	.	TRBV19	TRBJ1-1	CASSIGQGRTEAFF	TGTGCCAGTAGTATAGGACAGGGGCGCACTGAAGCTTTCTTT
TRBD1	.	TRBV29-1	TRBJ2-2	CSIKTGTGDTGELFF	TGCAGCATTAAAACCGGGACAGGGGACACCGGGGAGCTGTTTTTT
TRBD1	.	TRBV9	TRBJ2-7	CASSVSIQGYEQYF	TGTGCCAGCAGCGTATCTATACAGGGGTACGAGCAGTACTTC
.	.	TRBV4-1	TRBJ1-5	CASSRTGNNQPQHF	TGCGCCAGCAGCCGAACAGGGAACAATCAGCCCCAGCATTTT
.	.	TRBV25-1	TRBJ1-2	CASSADGQGYYGYTF	TGTGCCAGCAGTGCGGACGGGCAGGGGTACTATGGCTACACCTTC
.	.	TRBV12-3/TRBV12-4	TRBJ2-2	CALGAAGELFF	TGTGCCCTTGGCGCGGCCGGGGAGCTGTTTTTT
.	.	TRBV10-2	TRBJ2-5	CASSGNRVPFETQYF	TGCGCCAGCAGCGGTAACAGGGTGCCTTTTGAGACCCAGTACTTC
TRBD1	.	TRBV5-6	TRBJ2-2	CASRTGTGENTGELFF	TGTGCCAGCAGAACCGGGACAGGGGAGAACACCGGGGAGCTGTTTTTT
.	many	TRBV4-2	TRBJ2-2	CASSQDLEAGGLFF	TGTGCCAGCAGCCAAGATCTCGAGGCCGGTGGGCTGTTTTTT
.	.	TRBV21-1	TRBJ2-3	CASSKDSGSGTLHYTDTQYF	TGTGCCAGCAGCAAAGACTCCGGTTCCGGGACACTTCACTACACAGATACGCAGTATTTT
.	.	TRBV9	TRBJ2-3	CASSVDSSADTQYF	TGTGCCAGCAGCGTAGATTCTAGCGCAGATACGCAGTATTTT
.	.	TRBV5-1	TRBJ1-2	CASSLHSGEGYGYTF	TGCGCCAGCAGCTTGCATTCAGGGGAGGGCTATGGCTACACCTTC
.	.	TRBV6-5	TRBJ1-4	CASSPSRGFGEKLFF	TGTGCCAGCAGTCCCTCGCGGGGCTTTGGGGAAAAACTGTTTTTT
TRBD2	.	TRBV15	TRBJ2-7	CATSRVYRGGPYEQYF	TGTGCCACCAGCAGAGTTTACCGGGGGGGACCCTACGAGCAGTACTTC
.	.	TRBV7-8	TRBJ2-5	CASSKGTGGGTETQYF	TGTGCCAGCAGCAAGGGGACAGGCGGGGGTACAGAGACCCAGTACTTC
.	.	TRBV11-2	TRBJ1-2	CASSSIRRIRDYGYTF	TGTGCCAGCAGCTCTATCAGACGGATTCGGGACTATGGCTACACCTTC
.	.	TRBV7-2	TRBJ1-2	CASSLDFGGRGNYGYTF	TGTGCCAGCAGCTTAGACTTTGGCGGCAGGGGAAACTATGGCTACACCTTC
TRBD2	.	TRBV7-2	TRBJ2-7	CASSLVSGEGEQYF	TGTGCCAGCAGCTTAGTGTCTGGGGAGGGCGAGCAGTACTTC
.	.	TRBV24-1	TRBJ2-3	CATSDLRRKVRGTQYF	TGTGCCACCAGTGATTTGCGACGGAAGGTGCGAGGTACGCAGTATTTT
TRBD1	.	TRBV7-9	TRBJ1-5	CASSLTDRGEQPQHF	TGTGCCAGCAGCTTAACCGACAGGGGAGAACAGCCCCAGCATTTT
TRBD1	few	TRBV25-1	TRBJ1-6	CASSLTGDNSPLHF	TGTGCCAGCAGCCTGACAGGGGATAATTCACCCCTCCACTTT
TRBD1	.	TRBV14	TRBJ1-1	CASSPTGTGRFPNTEAFF	TGTGCCAGCAGCCCAACCGGGACAGGGCGGTTTCCGAACACTGAAGCTTTCTTT
.	once	TRBV7-8	TRBJ2-3	CASSFSDTQYF	TGTGCCAGCAGCTTTTCGGATACGCAGTATTTT
.	.	TRBV9	TRBJ2-3	CASSLRADTQYF	TGTGCCAGCAGTCTCAGGGCAGATACGCAGTATTTT
TRBD2	.	TRBV3-1/TRBV3-2	TRBJ2-3	CASSHMAGETDTQYF	TGTGCCAGCAGCCACATGGCGGGGGAAACAGATACGCAGTATTTT
.	.	TRBV18	TRBJ2-2	CASSPRDTGELFF	TGTGCCAGCTCACCTCGCGACACCGGGGAGCTGTTTTTT
TRBD2	.	TRBV6-5	TRBJ2-1	CASSPTSGGIDEQFF	TGTGCCAGCAGTCCTACTAGCGGGGGGATAGATGAGCAGTTCTTC
TRBD1	.	TRBV5-4	TRBJ1-5	CASSSGTGHNQPQHF	TGTGCCAGCAGCTCCGGGACAGGCCACAATCAGCCCCAGCATTTT
.	.	TRBV5-6	TRBJ1-4	CASSSGGGYNEKLFF	TGTGCCAGCAGCTCCGGCGGCGGCTATAATGAAAAACTGTTTTTT
TRBD1	.	TRBV5-1	TRBJ2-3	CASSSRTGQRLSTDTQYF	TGCGCCAGCAGCTCAAGAACGGGACAGAGGCTTAGCACAGATACGCAGTATTTT
TRBD1	.	TRBV4-1	TRBJ1-1	CASSQRTGLVNTEAFF	TGCGCCAGCAGCCAAAGGACAGGGTTAGTGAACACTGAAGCTTTCTTT
.	once	TRBV12-3/TRBV12-4	TRBJ1-5	CASSPGGNQPQHF	TGTGCCAGCAGTCCGGGGGGCAATCAGCCCCAGCATTTT
.	.	TRBV6-5	TRBJ2-2	CASRRGRTGELFF	TGTGCCAGCAGGCGGGGACGCACCGGGGAGCTGTTTTTT
TRBD1	.	TRBV6-5	TRBJ1-2	CASNRGRSYGYTF	TGTGCCAGCAACAGGGGGCGCAGCTATGGCTACACCTTC
TRBD2	.	TRBV9	TRBJ2-5	CASRGRGEETQYF	TGTGCCAGCAGAGGGCGGGGGGAAGAGACCCAGTACTTC
.	once	TRBV7-9	TRBJ1-5	CASSSQGSNQPQHF	TGTGCCAGCAGCTCCCAGGGGAGCAATCAGCCCCAGCATTTT
.	.	TRBV3-1/TRBV3-2	TRBJ2-2	CASGRQGLTGELFF	TGTGCCAGCGGCCGCCAGGGGCTCACCGGGGAGCTGTTTTTT
.	.	TRBV10-3	TRBJ1-2	CAISESPGQGYTF	TGTGCCATCAGTGAGTCGCCAGGGCAGGGCTACACCTTC
TRBD1	.	TRBV14	TRBJ2-7	CASSKRARGQRLSGYEQYF	TGTGCCAGCAGCAAGAGGGCCCGGGGACAGAGGTTGTCAGGCTACGAGCAGTACTTC
.	.	TRBV7-2	TRBJ1-6	CASSPGLTNSPLHF	TGTGCCAGCAGCCCGGGACTGACTAATTCACCCCTCCACTTT
.	.	TRBV12-3/TRBV12-4	TRBJ2-7	CASSFGRHEQYF	TGTGCCAGCAGTTTTGGGAGACACGAGCAGTACTTC
.	.	TRBV11-2	TRBJ2-3	CASSPAWGLSISTDTQYF	TGTGCCAGCAGCCCCGCCTGGGGACTTTCGATTAGCACAGATACGCAGTATTTT
.	.	TRBV6-2/TRBV6-3	TRBJ1-5	CASSSGHSNQPQHF	TGTGCCAGCAGTTCAGGCCATAGCAATCAGCCCCAGCATTTT
TRBD1	.	TRBV7-8	TRBJ1-2	CASSQEWDSYGYTF	TGTGCCAGCAGCCAAGAGTGGGACAGCTATGGCTACACCTTC
.	.	TRBV5-1	TRBJ2-2	CASSPSDGGTGELFF	TGCGCCAGCAGCCCTTCTGACGGGGGAACCGGGGAGCTGTTTTTT
TRBD1	few	TRBV7-9	TRBJ1-4	CASSLRGQAEKLFF	TGTGCCAGCAGCTTAAGGGGGCAGGCTGAAAAACTGTTTTTT
TRBD1	.	TRBV3-1/TRBV3-2	TRBJ1-2	CASSQTGTLGGYTF	TGTGCCAGCAGCCAGACAGGGACCCTGGGAGGCTACACCTTC
.	.	TRBV4-1	TRBJ1-2	CASSLDLQGSYGYTF	TGCGCCAGCAGCCTAGATTTACAGGGTAGCTATGGCTACACCTTC
TRBD1	.	TRBV20-1	TRBJ1-2	CSATGSYGYTF	TGCAGTGCGACAGGGTCGTATGGCTACACCTTC
.	.	TRBV6-2/TRBV6-3	TRBJ2-7	CASSYPRGLGYEQYF	TGTGCCAGCAGTTACCCTCGGGGACTCGGGTACGAGCAGTACTTC
.	.	TRBV5-1	TRBJ1-5	CASSPGENWNQPQHF	TGCGCCAGCAGCCCCGGGGAGAATTGGAATCAGCCCCAGCATTTT